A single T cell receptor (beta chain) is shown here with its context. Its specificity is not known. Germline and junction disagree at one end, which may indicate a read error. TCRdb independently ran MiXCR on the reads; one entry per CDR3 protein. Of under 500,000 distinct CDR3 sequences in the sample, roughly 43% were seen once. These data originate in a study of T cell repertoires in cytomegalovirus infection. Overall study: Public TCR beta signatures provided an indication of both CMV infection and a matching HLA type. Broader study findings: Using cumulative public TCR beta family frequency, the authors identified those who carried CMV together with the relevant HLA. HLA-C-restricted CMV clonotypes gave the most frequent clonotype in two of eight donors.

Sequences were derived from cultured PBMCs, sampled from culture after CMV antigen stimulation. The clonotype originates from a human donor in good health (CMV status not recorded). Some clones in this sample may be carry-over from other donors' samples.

The CDR3, as DNA: TGTGCCAGCGGAAGCAGTAGCTTGGTCTTC. Translation gives CASGSSSLVF. The V call is TRBV6-1, the J call TRBJ2-1, with unresolved D. CDR3 size: 10 residues. CDR1 and CDR2 from the germline V gene are MNHNS and SASEGT.